This TCR beta chain was recorded in a study of T cell repertoires in cytomegalovirus infection. Study details: Public TCR beta signatures marked donors with CMV infection and the matching HLA. General study results and limits: Predominance within the ex vivo response was attributable to HLA-C-restricted CMV-specific TCR beta clonotypes. Identification of carriers of CMV plus the relevant HLA was achieved through cumulative public TCR beta family frequency.

MiXCR, applied by TCRdb to the reads, yields one record per CDR3 protein. Counted here are roughly 180,000 distinct CDR3 sequences, approximately 28% occurring once; the ten biggest clones make up approximately 30%. This clonotype was seen at least ten times. The antigen is unknown. The CDR3 spans 15 residues. V lost 1 base, J lost 2 bases, and 2 bases stayed unmatched. From germline, CDR1 is SGHTA and CDR2 FQGNSA. The chain couples TRBV7-2 to TRBJ2-1, with 7 bases fitting TRBD2. Sample: PBMCs. The receptor was derived from a human donor in good health (CMV status not recorded). Some clones in this sample may be carry-over from other donors' samples. CDR3 region: CASSLGGGTYNEQFF. The CDR3 bases are TGTGCCAGCAGCTTAGGCGGGGGAACCTACAATGAGCAGTTCTTC.